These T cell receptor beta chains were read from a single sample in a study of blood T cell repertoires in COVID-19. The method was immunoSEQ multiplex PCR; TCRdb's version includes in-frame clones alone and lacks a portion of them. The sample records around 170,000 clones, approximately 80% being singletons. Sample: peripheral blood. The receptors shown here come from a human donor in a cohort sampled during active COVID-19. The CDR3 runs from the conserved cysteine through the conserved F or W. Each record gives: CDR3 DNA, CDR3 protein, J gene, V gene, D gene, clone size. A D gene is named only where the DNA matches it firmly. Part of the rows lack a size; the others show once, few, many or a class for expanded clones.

TGCGCCAGCAGTGAACGGGAGAACACTGAAGCTTTCTTT | CASSERENTEAFF | TRBJ1-1 | TRBV10-2 | NA | NA
TGTGCCAGCAGCCAAGAGGGGCAGCCTAGGTACTTC | CASSQEGQPRYF | TRBJ2-5 | TRBV14 | NA | NA
TGTGCCAGCAGTTCTACAGGTAACGAGCAGTACTTC | CASSSTGNEQYF | TRBJ2-7 | TRBV28 | NA | NA
TGTGCCAGCAGCGAAACTAGCGGGAGGTTCACCGGGGAGCTGTTTTTT | CASSETSGRFTGELFF | TRBJ2-2 | TRBV9 | TRBD2 | NA
TGTGCCAGCAGCTCGTGGACAGGGAACGAGCAGTACTTC | CASSSWTGNEQYF | TRBJ2-7 | TRBV7-2 | TRBD1 | NA
TGCGCCAGCAGGTCCGAGTCGTACGAGCAGTACTTC | CASRSESYEQYF | TRBJ2-7 | TRBV5-1 | NA | NA
TGTGCCAGCAGCCCGTTTACCGGTCAGGGGTTCTACGAGCAGTACTTC | CASSPFTGQGFYEQYF | TRBJ2-7 | TRBV3-1/TRBV3-2 | NA | NA
TGTGCCAGCAGCAATTTTTATCCTGGGACAGAAGGAACTGAAGCTTTCTTT | CASSNFYPGTEGTEAFF | TRBJ1-1 | TRBV3-1/TRBV3-2 | TRBD1 | NA
TGTGCCAGCAGCTTTTTCGGGAGGAGTACCGGGGAGCTGTTTTTT | CASSFFGRSTGELFF | TRBJ2-2 | TRBV5-8 | TRBD2 | NA
TGCGCCAGCTTATCAGGGGTCGCTTACGAGCAGTACTTC | CASLSGVAYEQYF | TRBJ2-7 | TRBV4-1 | NA | few
TGTGCCAGCAGTTTATGGGACAGCCCCTCTGGGGCCAACGTCCTGACTTTC | CASSLWDSPSGANVLTF | TRBJ2-6 | TRBV28 | NA | NA
TGTGCCAGCAGCTTACAGTCCGTTAGCGGCACTGAAGCTTTCTTT | CASSLQSVSGTEAFF | TRBJ1-1 | TRBV7-8 | NA | NA
TGTGCCAGCAGCCTTAGACAGGGGAGCTACGAGCAGTACTTC | CASSLRQGSYEQYF | TRBJ2-7 | TRBV11-1 | TRBD1 | NA
TGTGCCAGCAGCAACGACCACAGCTACGAGCAGTACTTC | CASSNDHSYEQYF | TRBJ2-7 | TRBV27 | NA | NA
TGTGCCAGCAGTGGAGGGCACAGCAATCAGCCCCAGCATTTT | CASSGGHSNQPQHF | TRBJ1-5 | TRBV2 | NA | NA
TGTGCCAGCAGCCAAGGACTGGTCCAAGAGACCCAGTACTTC | CASSQGLVQETQYF | TRBJ2-5 | TRBV3-1/TRBV3-2 | NA | NA
TGTGCCAGCAGCCCGCGGGACAGGGGAGTATTTACCTACAATGAGCAGTTCTTC | CASSPRDRGVFTYNEQFF | TRBJ2-1 | TRBV14 | TRBD1 | NA
TGCGCCAGCAGCCAAGAGAAAGTTATGGGGGGTCTTGAGTATGAGCAGTTCTTC | CASSQEKVMGGLEYEQFF | TRBJ2-1 | TRBV4-3 | NA | NA
TGTGCCAGCAGCTTCCGGGACAACCGGGAGACCCAGTACTTC | CASSFRDNRETQYF | TRBJ2-5 | TRBV7-2 | NA | NA
TGCGCCAGCAGTCAAATACCTCAGGGCACTACTAATCAGCCCCAGCATTTT | CASSQIPQGTTNQPQHF | TRBJ1-5 | TRBV23-1 | NA | once
TGTGCCAGCAGTTACCCGACTAGCGGGGAGCTGTTTTTT | CASSYPTSGELFF | TRBJ2-2 | TRBV6-2/TRBV6-3 | NA | NA
TGTGCCAGCAGCTTAACGGGGCCCGACTCCTCTGGGGCCAACGTCCTGACTTTC | CASSLTGPDSSGANVLTF | TRBJ2-6 | TRBV7-3 | NA | NA
TGTGCCAGCAGCGCCCAGGGGGCCGGGACTGAAGCTTTCTTT | CASSAQGAGTEAFF | TRBJ1-1 | TRBV7-3 | TRBD1 | NA
TGTGCCAGCAGCCGGACAGGGGGAGGTGTCGAGCAGTACTTC | CASSRTGGGVEQYF | TRBJ2-7 | TRBV7-9 | TRBD1 | once
TGTGCCAGCTCACCAGGACAGTCCTACGAGCAGTACTTC | CASSPGQSYEQYF | TRBJ2-7 | TRBV18 | NA | NA
TGCGCCAGCAGCTCTCAAGGACAGGGCTATGGCTACACCTTC | CASSSQGQGYGYTF | TRBJ1-2 | TRBV5-1 | TRBD1 | NA
TGTGCCAGCTCACCGACAGGGCACGAGCAGTACTTC | CASSPTGHEQYF | TRBJ2-7 | TRBV18 | TRBD1 | NA
TGTGCCAGCTCGCCGGGGGGGCCCTACGAGCAGTACTTC | CASSPGGPYEQYF | TRBJ2-7 | TRBV18 | TRBD2 | NA
TGTGCCAGCAGCCCCAGGGGACGGGGTGCCGTTCAAGAGACCCAGTACTTC | CASSPRGRGAVQETQYF | TRBJ2-5 | TRBV7-6 | NA | NA
TGTGCCAGCAGCCAATCGGGGGGAAATCAGCCCCAGCATTTT | CASSQSGGNQPQHF | TRBJ1-5 | TRBV16 | NA | NA
TGTGCCAGCAGCGACAGGGGGCGCGAAACTGAAGCTTTCTTT | CASSDRGRETEAFF | TRBJ1-1 | TRBV7-3 | TRBD1 | NA
TGTGCCAGCAGTTACTTCCGGGGTCTCGAGCAGTACTTC | CASSYFRGLEQYF | TRBJ2-7 | TRBV6-2/TRBV6-3 | NA | NA
TGTGCCAGCAGCGTAGGACAGGGGGCCGGGCAGCCCCAGCATTTT | CASSVGQGAGQPQHF | TRBJ1-5 | TRBV9 | TRBD1 | NA
TGTGCCAGCGGCTCAGGGGGGCGCCCCGAGCAGTACTTC | CASGSGGRPEQYF | TRBJ2-7 | TRBV12-3/TRBV12-4 | NA | NA
TGTGCCAGCAGCACCGGGACAGGGGTTAACTATGGCTACACCTTC | CASSTGTGVNYGYTF | TRBJ1-2 | TRBV7-9 | TRBD1 | NA
TGTGCCAGCACAGGAAACTACAATGAGCAGTTCTTC | CASTGNYNEQFF | TRBJ2-1 | TRBV2 | NA | few
TGTGCCAGCGCGGGGGGGTTCTACAATGAGCAGTTCTTC | CASAGGFYNEQFF | TRBJ2-1 | TRBV2 | TRBD2 | NA
TGTGCCAGCAGCCCCGACAGGGGTAATCAGCCCCAGCATTTT | CASSPDRGNQPQHF | TRBJ1-5 | TRBV6-5 | TRBD1 | NA
TGTGCCAGCAGCGTAGGGACTGGGCCTTACAATGAGCAGTTCTTC | CASSVGTGPYNEQFF | TRBJ2-1 | TRBV9 | NA | NA
TGTGCCAGCAGTTACGACAGGGGGACGCCCCAGCATTTT | CASSYDRGTPQHF | TRBJ1-5 | TRBV6-6 | TRBD1 | NA
TGTGCCAGCAGTTACTCGAATCAGGGAAGAACTTTCTTT | CASSYSNQGRTFF | TRBJ1-1 | TRBV6-5 | NA | NA
TGCGCCGAGGGGGTTTTATACGAGCAGTACTTC | CAEGVLYEQYF | TRBJ2-7 | TRBV10-1 | NA | NA
TGTGCCAGCAGTCAGCAGGGTGGCGAGCAGTACTTC | CASSQQGGEQYF | TRBJ2-7 | TRBV6-2/TRBV6-3 | NA | NA
TGTGCCAGCAGCCCAAACACGAATCAGCCCCAGCATTTT | CASSPNTNQPQHF | TRBJ1-5 | TRBV7-9 | NA | NA
TGCGCCAGCAGCCCCGGCGGAGGGCAAGAGACCCAGTACTTC | CASSPGGGQETQYF | TRBJ2-5 | TRBV5-1 | NA | NA
TGTGCCAGCAATTACCGGGACAGAGGAACCTACGAGCAGTACTTC | CASNYRDRGTYEQYF | TRBJ2-7 | TRBV27 | TRBD1 | NA
TGCGCCAGCAGCTTGGGTACAGGCGGCTACACCTTC | CASSLGTGGYTF | TRBJ1-2 | TRBV5-1 | NA | NA
TGTGCCAGCAGCCAAGAGGGACTAGCGGGAGGTGCCTACGAGCAGTACTTC | CASSQEGLAGGAYEQYF | TRBJ2-7 | TRBV4-2 | TRBD2 | NA
TGTGCCAGCAGCTACGGGGAGGGGGGAAACTATGGCTACACCTTC | CASSYGEGGNYGYTF | TRBJ1-2 | TRBV21-1 | NA | NA
TGTGCCAGCAGCCCGACTAGCGGGCTCACAGATACGCAGTATTTT | CASSPTSGLTDTQYF | TRBJ2-3 | TRBV11-2 | TRBD2 | NA
TGCGCCAGCAGCTTGGGGCCAGCTGGGGCCGAGACCCAGTACTTC | CASSLGPAGAETQYF | TRBJ2-5 | TRBV5-1 | NA | NA
TGTGCCAGCTCACTACAAGACTCGCGGGGGGGCCGAGAGACCCAGTACTTC | CASSLQDSRGGRETQYF | TRBJ2-5 | TRBV18 | TRBD2 | NA
TGTGCCAGCATCCCATTCGGCACCGGGGAGCTGTTTTTT | CASIPFGTGELFF | TRBJ2-2 | TRBV7-2 | NA | NA
TGTGCCAGTAGTGCCGGACAGGGATACGAGCAGTACTTC | CASSAGQGYEQYF | TRBJ2-7 | TRBV19 | TRBD1 | NA
TGTGCCAGCAGAGCGGACAGCTATGGCTACACCTTC | CASRADSYGYTF | TRBJ1-2 | TRBV2 | NA | NA
TGTGCCAGCAGTTCCGGGACAGGGTATCTTTTCGGGGAGCTGTTTTTT | CASSSGTGYLFGELFF | TRBJ2-2 | TRBV6-2/TRBV6-3 | TRBD1 | NA
TGCGCCAGCAGCCCGGGACAGGGAGTAATCCGAACTGAAGCTTTCTTT | CASSPGQGVIRTEAFF | TRBJ1-1 | TRBV4-1 | TRBD1 | NA
TGTGCCAGCAGCTTAGCGGGGAGTGGAGGAAACACCATATATTTT | CASSLAGSGGNTIYF | TRBJ1-3 | TRBV7-2 | NA | NA
TGCGCCAGCAGCTTGGGGGGGACAGGGGCCTACAATGAGCAGTTCTTC | CASSLGGTGAYNEQFF | TRBJ2-1 | TRBV5-1 | TRBD1 | NA
TGTGCCAGCGCCCACCAGACAGGAAGCCCCTACGAGCAGTACTTC | CASAHQTGSPYEQYF | TRBJ2-7 | TRBV5-4 | NA | NA